This T cell receptor (beta chain) was identified during a study of CD8 T cells in ankylosing spondylitis. With molecular barcodes, quantitative 5'-RACE was used to make the TCR beta libraries. TCRdb called the 5' RACE reads again in MiXCR, with one record for every CDR3 protein. The data hold some 92,000 distinct CDR3 sequences, with 25% to 35% observed a single time. This clonotype was counted only a few times. No antigen is known for it. CDR3 length equals 15 residues. After removal of 8 bases from V and 2 bases from J, the junction contained 10 bases not matched to a gene. Germline V gene sequence: CDR1 KGHSH, CDR2 LQKENI. Points from the study as a whole: Typical of ankylosing spondylitis blood, it appeared, was a TCR beta motif of several highly homologous variants. Researchers reportedly found disease-linked clones significantly enriched in matched ankylosing spondylitis synovial fluid.

The chain links TRBV18 to TRBJ2-7; 9 bases agree with TRBD2. This receptor was taken from a male donor with ankylosing spondylitis or in good health (not recorded which). Sequences were obtained from blood, either unsorted or a sorted T cell fraction (not recorded which). CDR3 DNA: TGTGCCAGCCTTGGAGCGGGGGGCGTCCCCTACGAGCAGTACTTC. This sequence encodes CASLGAGGVPYEQYF.